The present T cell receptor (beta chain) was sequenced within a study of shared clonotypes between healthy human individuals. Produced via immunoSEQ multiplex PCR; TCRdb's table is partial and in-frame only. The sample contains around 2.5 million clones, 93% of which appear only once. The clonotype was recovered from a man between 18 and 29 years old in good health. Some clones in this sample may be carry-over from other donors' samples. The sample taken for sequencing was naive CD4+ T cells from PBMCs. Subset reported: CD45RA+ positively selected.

The CDR3 region is CASSQDYGAGAKSGYEQYF. In DNA form, the CDR3 reads TGCGCCAGCAGCCAAGATTACGGCGCGGGAGCTAAGTCTGGCTACGAGCAGTACTTC. V gene TRBV4-3 combines with J gene TRBJ2-7; TRBD2 matches 7 bases. CDR3 length: 19 amino acids. Looked up from germline, CDR1 is LGHNA and CDR2 is YSLEER. V shed 0 bases and J 3 bases; nucleotides not matched to a gene: 17.